The 13 T cell receptor beta chains listed next were all sequenced from one sample in a study of T cells in Graves' hyperthyroidism and ophthalmopathy. Regions amplified from RNA transcripts were the TCR beta CDR3 regions. HTBI primers were used for first-round RT-PCR of the TCR CDR3. TCRdb used MiXCR to reprocess the multiplex PCR reads, holding one entry per CDR3 protein. The sample has roughly 420,000 distinct CDR3 sequences; approximately 14% are singletons. Sample: blood. The receptors were sampled from a woman aged 18-35 years with Graves' hyperthyroidism.

The chain links TRBV6-1 to TRBJ2-7, with D uncertain. Germline CDR1 MNHNS, CDR2 SASEGT. The germline V and J ends were trimmed by 7 bases and 0 bases, with 7 bases remaining between them. The CDR3 consists of 12 residues. CDR3 loop: CASNFGSYEQYF. The CDR3 DNA is TGTGCCAGCAATTTCGGCTCCTACGAGCAGTACTTC.

Ten or more counts support this clonotype. This chain connects TRBV11-2 to TRBJ2-1, with 10 bases aligning to TRBD2. This CDR3 contains 13 residues. Unmatched junction bases numbered 5, after V lost 6 bases and J lost 9 bases. Germline CDR1 reads SGHAT; CDR2 reads FQNNGV. CDR3 nucleotides: TGTGCCAGCAGGCGAGCGGGAGGGACTGAGCAGTTCTTC. As protein: CASRRAGGTEQFF.

This clonotype was detected ten times or more. This rearrangement joins TRBV2 to TRBJ2-7; D unresolved. This CDR3 has 13 residues. V dropped 7 bases and J dropped 6 bases, with 16 bases sitting between them. Germline V gives CDR1 SNHLY, CDR2 FYNNEI. CDR3 sequence (DNA): TGTGCCAGCATGTTGGAGTCTCGATTCGAGCAGTACTTC. It translates to CASMLESRFEQYF.

As concerns this clonotype: A much larger clone lies one base from this, so it may be a read error. This chain connects TRBV5-1 to TRBJ2-7; 12 nucleotides agree with TRBD2. From germline, CDR1 is SGHRS and CDR2 YFSETQ. This CDR3 is built from 15 residues. The CDR3 sequence: CASSLPSGGAYEQCF. The CDR3 DNA is TGTGCCAGCAGCCTCCCTAGCGGGGGGGCCTACGAGCAGTGCTTC.

This chain uses TRBV27 with TRBJ2-3; unclear D gene. The V end lost 2 bases, the J end lost 5 bases, and 8 bases lay between the germline ends. There are 13 residues in the CDR3. Germline assignment: CDR1 MNHEY and CDR2 SMNVEV (reference sequence). The CDR3 DNA follows: TGTGCCAGCAGTTTAATGGGTTTAGATACGCAGTATTTT. Encoded protein: CASSLMGLDTQYF.

This clonotype came up many times. Here the CDR3 DNA reads TGTGCCAGCAGCCTGCTAGGGGCGAGCAATCAGCCCCAGCATTTT. The encoded protein is CASSLLGASNQPQHF. The V gene is TRBV7-8, the J gene TRBJ1-5; TRBD1 is a possible D gene (5 bases). The V end lost 5 bases, the J end lost 1 base, and 12 bases lay between the germline ends. Per the germline V gene, CDR1 is SGHVS and CDR2 is FQNEAQ. This CDR3 contains 15 residues.

This clonotype was picked up a small number of times. V usage is TRBV5-1 and J usage is TRBJ2-3, with TRBD1 as a possible D gene (6 bases). The germline V gene has CDR1 SGHRS and CDR2 YFSETQ. Trimming took 1 base from V and 0 from J, leaving 9 bases between them. The CDR3 extends over 15 amino acids. CDR3 sequence: CASSLWDISTDTQYF. The CDR3 bases are TGCGCCAGCAGCTTGTGGGACATTAGCACAGATACGCAGTATTTT. The full variable domain, its missing parts supplied by reference TRBV5-1 and TRBJ2-3, is KAGVTQTPRYLIKTRGQQVTLSCSPISGHRSVSWYQQTPGQGLQFLFEYFSETQRNKGNFPGRFSGRQFSNSRSEMNVSTLELGDSALYLCASSLWDISTDTQYFGPGTRLTVL.

J is TRBJ1-4 and V is TRBV7-9, with D maybe TRBD1 (5 bases). Germline values: CDR1 SEHNR, CDR2 FQNEAQ (reference sequence). V was shortened by 1 base and J by 13 bases, with 10 bases between the two germline ends. CDR3 length equals 12 residues. CDR3 amino acids: CASSLVGGLLFF. DNA of the CDR3: TGTGCCAGCAGCTTAGTTGGGGGACTACTGTTTTTT. Drawing the rest from reference TRBV7-9 and TRBJ1-4, the complete variable domain is DTGVSQNPRHKITKRGQNVTFRCDPISEHNRLYWYRQTLGQGPEFLTYFQNEAQLEKSRLLSDRFSAERPKGSFSTLEIQRTEQGDSAMYLCASSLVGGLLFFGSGTQLSVL.

This chain links TRBV5-4 with TRBJ2-3, with 10 bases fitting TRBD2. Losses at the gene ends were 4 bases for V and 1 base for J; bases not matched to a gene: 12. Germline-derived CDR1 and CDR2 are SGHNT and YYREEE (reference sequence). The CDR3 sequence is 18 residues long. CDR3 in DNA: TGTGCCAGCAGCAGAGAAAATGGGCTAGCGGGAGGCACAGATACGCAGTATTTT. Encoded protein: CASSRENGLAGGTDTQYF.

The chain combines TRBV19 with TRBJ2-1, with TRBD2 identical over 8 bases. After removal of 7 bases from V and 5 bases from J, the junction contained 13 bases not matched to a gene. The CDR3 totals 16 residues. Germline V CDR1 and CDR2: LNHDA, SQIVND (reference sequence). CDR3 nucleotides: TGTGCCAGTAACAAAGAGGGCGGGAGGTTCGACAATGAGCAGTTCTTC. Protein sequence: CASNKEGGRFDNEQFF. The complete variable domain, with remaining parts taken from reference TRBV19 and TRBJ2-1, reads DGGITQSPKYLFRKEGQNVTLSCEQNLNHDAMYWYRQDPGQGLRLIYYSQIVNDFQKGDIAEGYSVSREKKESFPLTVTSAQKNPTAFYLCASNKEGGRFDNEQFFGPGTRLTVL.

This clonotype was seen at least ten times. The CDR3 bases are TGTGCCAGCAGTTTAGTCCAGGGCGACTATGGCTACACCTTC. It is translated as CASSLVQGDYGYTF. This chain uses TRBV27 with TRBJ1-2; a weak D match, TRBD1 (5 bases). The germline V and J ends were trimmed by 2 bases and 3 bases, with 10 bases remaining between them. Per the germline V gene, CDR1 is MNHEY and CDR2 is SMNVEV (reference sequence). CDR3 length: 14 amino acids.

The gene calls are TRBV5-1 and TRBJ2-7; D not certain. The V gene's germline CDR1 is SGHRS and CDR2 YFSETQ. The CDR3 spans 15 residues. V lost 4 bases to trimming and J lost 1 base, with 15 bases between them. For the CDR3, the DNA is TGCGCCAGCAGCCCAGGAACACGTTCATCCTACGAGCAGTACTTC. It translates to CASSPGTRSSYEQYF.

This clonotype is a singleton in its sample. V and J are TRBV30 and TRBJ1-2; 9 bases fit TRBD1. The CDR3 spans 12 residues. CDR1 is GTSNPN and CDR2 is SVGIG in the germline V gene (reference sequence). The trim removed 4 bases at V and 8 bases at J, leaving 5 bases unmatched. The CDR3 spells CAWNPTGGGYTF. Written as DNA, the CDR3 is TGTGCCTGGAACCCTACAGGGGGCGGCTACACCTTC.